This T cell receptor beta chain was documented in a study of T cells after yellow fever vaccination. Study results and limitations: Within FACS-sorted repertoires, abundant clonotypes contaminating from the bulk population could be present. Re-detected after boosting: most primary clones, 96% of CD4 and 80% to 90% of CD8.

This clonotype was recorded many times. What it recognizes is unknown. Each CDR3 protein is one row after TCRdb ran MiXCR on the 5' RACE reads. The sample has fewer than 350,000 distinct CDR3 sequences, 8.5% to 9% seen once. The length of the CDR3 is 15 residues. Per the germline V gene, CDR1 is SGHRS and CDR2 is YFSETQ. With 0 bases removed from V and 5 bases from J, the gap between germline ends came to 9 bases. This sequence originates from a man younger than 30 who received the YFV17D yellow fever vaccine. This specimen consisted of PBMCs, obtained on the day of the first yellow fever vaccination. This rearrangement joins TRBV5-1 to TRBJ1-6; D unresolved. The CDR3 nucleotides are TGCGCCAGCAGCTTGGGTTTCGGCGATAATTCACCCCTCCACTTT. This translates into CASSLGFGDNSPLHF.